This entry describes one T cell receptor beta chain. The data were taken from a study of blood T cell repertoires in COVID-19. Overall study context: Material from acute and convalescent COVID-19 was sourced from the United States, Italy and Spain.

The germline CDR1 and CDR2 sequences are SGHDT and YYEEEE. The CDR3 runs to 16 residues. Trimming shortened V by 3 bases and J by 5 bases, and 15 bases separated the two germline ends. The method was immunoSEQ multiplex PCR; TCRdb's version includes in-frame clones alone and lacks a portion of them. Here the sample spans a few hundred thousand clones, about 90% being singletons. The participants were between roughly 18 and 89 years old and came from some 25 US areas. Input material: PBMCs or T cells enriched from blood (not recorded which). The J gene is TRBJ1-6, the V gene TRBV5-6; D is perhaps TRBD1 (5 bases). This receptor was obtained from a young man who had recovered from COVID-19. The CDR3 sequence: CASSSGLGGHNSPLHF. In DNA, the CDR3 is TGTGCCAGCAGCTCAGGGCTCGGCGGCCATAATTCACCCCTCCACTTT.